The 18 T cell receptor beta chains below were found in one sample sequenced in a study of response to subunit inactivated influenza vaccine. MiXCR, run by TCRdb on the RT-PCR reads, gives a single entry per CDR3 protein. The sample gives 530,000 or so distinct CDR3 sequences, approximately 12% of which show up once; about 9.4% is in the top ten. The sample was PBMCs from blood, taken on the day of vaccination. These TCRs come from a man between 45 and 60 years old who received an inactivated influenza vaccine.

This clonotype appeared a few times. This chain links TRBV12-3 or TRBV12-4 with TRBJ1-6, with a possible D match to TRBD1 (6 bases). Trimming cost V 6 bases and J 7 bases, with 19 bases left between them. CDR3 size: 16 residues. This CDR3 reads CASSPSGARRNSPLHF. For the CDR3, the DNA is TGTGCCAGCAGCCCTTCAGGGGCCAGGCGAAATTCACCCCTCCACTTT.

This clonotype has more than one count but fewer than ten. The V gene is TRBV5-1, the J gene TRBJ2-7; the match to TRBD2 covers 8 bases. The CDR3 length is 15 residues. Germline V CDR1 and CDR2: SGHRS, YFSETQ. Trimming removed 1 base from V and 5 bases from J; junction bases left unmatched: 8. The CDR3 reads CASSLSTSGGNEQYF. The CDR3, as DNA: TGCGCCAGCAGCTTGTCTACTAGCGGAGGGAACGAGCAGTACTTC.

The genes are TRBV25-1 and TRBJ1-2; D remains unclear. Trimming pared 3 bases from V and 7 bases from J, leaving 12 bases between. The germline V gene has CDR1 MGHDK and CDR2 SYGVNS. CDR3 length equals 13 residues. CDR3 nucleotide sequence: TGTGCCAGCAGTGATTCCCGGACCAGTGGCTACACCTTC. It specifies CASSDSRTSGYTF.

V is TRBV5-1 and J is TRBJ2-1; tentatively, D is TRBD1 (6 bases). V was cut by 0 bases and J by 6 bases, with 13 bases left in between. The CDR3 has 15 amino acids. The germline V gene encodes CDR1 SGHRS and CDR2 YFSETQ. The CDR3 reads CASSLDGTRGNEQFF. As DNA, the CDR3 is TGCGCCAGCAGCTTGGACGGGACCAGGGGCAATGAGCAGTTCTTC. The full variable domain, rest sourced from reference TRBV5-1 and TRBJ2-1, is KAGVTQTPRYLIKTRGQQVTLSCSPISGHRSVSWYQQTPGQGLQFLFEYFSETQRNKGNFPGRFSGRQFSNSRSEMNVSTLELGDSALYLCASSLDGTRGNEQFFGPGTRLTVL.

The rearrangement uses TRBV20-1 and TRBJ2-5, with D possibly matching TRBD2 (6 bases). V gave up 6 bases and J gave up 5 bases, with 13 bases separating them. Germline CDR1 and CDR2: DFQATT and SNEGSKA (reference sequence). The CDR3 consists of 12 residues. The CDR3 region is CSALRELETQYF. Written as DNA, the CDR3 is TGCAGTGCCTTACGGGAGCTGGAGACCCAGTACTTC.

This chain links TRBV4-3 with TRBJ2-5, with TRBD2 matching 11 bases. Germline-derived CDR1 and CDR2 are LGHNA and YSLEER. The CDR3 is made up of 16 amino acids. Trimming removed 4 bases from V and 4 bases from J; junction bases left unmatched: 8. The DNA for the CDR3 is TGCGCCAGCAGCCTGACTAGCGGGGAATGGGGAGAGACCCAGTACTTC. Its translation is CASSLTSGEWGETQYF.

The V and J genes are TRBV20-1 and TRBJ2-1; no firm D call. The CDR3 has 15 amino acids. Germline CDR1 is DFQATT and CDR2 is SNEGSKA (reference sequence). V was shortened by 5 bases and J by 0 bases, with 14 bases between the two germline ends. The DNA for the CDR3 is TGCAGTGCTTACAGTGACATAAGCTCCTACAATGAGCAGTTCTTC. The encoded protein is CSAYSDISSYNEQFF.

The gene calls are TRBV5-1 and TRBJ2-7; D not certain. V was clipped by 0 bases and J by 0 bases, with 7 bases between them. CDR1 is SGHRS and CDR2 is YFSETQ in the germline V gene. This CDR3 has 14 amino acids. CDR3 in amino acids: CASSLDGLSYEQYF. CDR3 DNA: TGCGCCAGCAGCTTGGACGGCCTCTCCTACGAGCAGTACTTC. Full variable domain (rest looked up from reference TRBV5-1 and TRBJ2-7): KAGVTQTPRYLIKTRGQQVTLSCSPISGHRSVSWYQQTPGQGLQFLFEYFSETQRNKGNFPGRFSGRQFSNSRSEMNVSTLELGDSALYLCASSLDGLSYEQYFGPGTRLTVT.

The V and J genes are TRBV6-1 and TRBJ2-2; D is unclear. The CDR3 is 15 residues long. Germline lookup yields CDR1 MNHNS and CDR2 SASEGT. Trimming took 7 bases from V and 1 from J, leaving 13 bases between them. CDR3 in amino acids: CASKTGGKNTGELFF. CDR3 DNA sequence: TGTGCCAGCAAAACGGGCGGAAAGAACACCGGGGAGCTGTTTTTT.

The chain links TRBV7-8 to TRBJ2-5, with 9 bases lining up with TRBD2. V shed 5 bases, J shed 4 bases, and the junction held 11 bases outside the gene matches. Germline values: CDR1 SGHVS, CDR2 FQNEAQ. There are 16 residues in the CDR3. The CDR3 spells CASSPYIAGVGETQYF. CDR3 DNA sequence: TGTGCCAGCAGCCCCTACATAGCGGGGGTGGGAGAGACCCAGTACTTC.

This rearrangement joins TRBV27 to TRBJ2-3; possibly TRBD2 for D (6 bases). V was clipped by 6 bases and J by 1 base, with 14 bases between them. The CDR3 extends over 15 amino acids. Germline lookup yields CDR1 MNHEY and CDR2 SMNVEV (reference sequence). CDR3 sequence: CASSTRDSGTDTQYF. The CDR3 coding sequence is TGTGCCAGCAGCACCCGGGACTCAGGCACAGATACGCAGTATTTT.

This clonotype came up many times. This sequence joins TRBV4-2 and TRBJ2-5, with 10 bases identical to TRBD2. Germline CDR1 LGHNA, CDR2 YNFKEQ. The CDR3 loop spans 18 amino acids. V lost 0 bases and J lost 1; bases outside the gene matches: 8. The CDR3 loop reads CASSQEIWASGSQETQYF. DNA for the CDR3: TGTGCCAGCAGCCAAGAGATTTGGGCTAGCGGGAGCCAAGAGACCCAGTACTTC.

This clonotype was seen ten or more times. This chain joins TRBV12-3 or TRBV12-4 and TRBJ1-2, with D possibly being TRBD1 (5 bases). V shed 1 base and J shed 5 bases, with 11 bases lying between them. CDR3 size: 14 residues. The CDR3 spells CASSLEGTAYGYTF. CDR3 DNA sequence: TGTGCCAGCAGTTTAGAGGGGACGGCTTATGGCTACACCTTC.

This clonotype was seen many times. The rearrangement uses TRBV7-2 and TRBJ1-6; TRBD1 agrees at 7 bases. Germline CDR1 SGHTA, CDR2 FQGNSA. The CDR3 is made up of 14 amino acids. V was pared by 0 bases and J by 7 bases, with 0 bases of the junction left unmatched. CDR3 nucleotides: TGTGCCAGCAGCTTAGCGGACAGGAATTCACCCCTCCACTTT. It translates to CASSLADRNSPLHF.

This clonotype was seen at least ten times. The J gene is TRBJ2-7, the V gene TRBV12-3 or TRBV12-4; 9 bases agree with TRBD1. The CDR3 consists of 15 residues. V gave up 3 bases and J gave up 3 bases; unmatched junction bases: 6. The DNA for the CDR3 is TGTGCCAGCAGTTTGCATGGGACAGGGAACTACGAGCAGTACTTC. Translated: CASSLHGTGNYEQYF.

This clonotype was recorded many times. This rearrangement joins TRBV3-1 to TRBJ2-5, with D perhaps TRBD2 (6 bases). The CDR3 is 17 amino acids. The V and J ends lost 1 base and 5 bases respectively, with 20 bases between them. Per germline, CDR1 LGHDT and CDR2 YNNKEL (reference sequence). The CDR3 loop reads CASSQGSLGGLSETQYF. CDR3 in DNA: TGTGCCAGCAGCCAAGGTTCACTGGGAGGACTATCGGAGACCCAGTACTTC.

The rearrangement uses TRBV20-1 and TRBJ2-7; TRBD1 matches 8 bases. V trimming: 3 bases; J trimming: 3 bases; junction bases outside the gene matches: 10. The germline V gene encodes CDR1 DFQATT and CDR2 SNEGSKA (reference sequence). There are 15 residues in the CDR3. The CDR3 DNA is TGCAGTGCTAGGGGGACAGGCGAATGGAACTACGAGCAGTACTTC. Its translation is CSARGTGEWNYEQYF.

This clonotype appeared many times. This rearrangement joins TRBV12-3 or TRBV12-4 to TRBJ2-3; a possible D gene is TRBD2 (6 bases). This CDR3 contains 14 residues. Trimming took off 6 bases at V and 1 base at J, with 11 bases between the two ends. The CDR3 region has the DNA TGTGCCAGCAGATTCGGGACTCGCACAGATACGCAGTATTTT. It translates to CASRFGTRTDTQYF.